The clone carrying this T cell receptor (beta chain) was observed a single time. What it binds is unknown. TCR beta cDNA libraries had unique molecular identifiers. Using its own MiXCR run on the PCR reads, TCRdb lists one record per CDR3 protein. The sample includes a few hundred thousand distinct CDR3 sequences, roughly 45% of them seen just once. Trimming stripped 3 bases from V and 4 bases from J, with 9 bases between. This CDR3 has 12 residues. Germline CDR1 and CDR2: DFQATT and SNEGSKA (reference sequence). The data are from a study of post-analysis software for immune sequencing data. Findings and limits, study-wide: Relative to controls, patients had five TRBV segments at higher frequency, with TRBV5-6, TRBV5-1 and TRBV20-1 among these. Relative to controls, patients with multiple sclerosis showed significantly lower normalized Chao1 diversity. Strong co-clustering by F measure was seen for same-batch samples.

The sequenced sample consisted of blood. The sequence came from a girl aged 5 to 17 with multiple sclerosis. This chain uses TRBV20-1 with TRBJ2-5, with D tentatively TRBD1 (5 bases). The CDR3 coding sequence is TGCAGTGCTAGGGACACGTCAGAGACCCAGTACTTC. It specifies CSARDTSETQYF.